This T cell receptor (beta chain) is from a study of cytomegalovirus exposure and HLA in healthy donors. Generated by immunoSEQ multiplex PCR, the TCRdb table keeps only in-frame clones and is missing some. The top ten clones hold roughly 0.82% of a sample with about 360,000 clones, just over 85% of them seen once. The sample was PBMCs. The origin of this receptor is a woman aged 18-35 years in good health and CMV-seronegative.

The CDR3 region is CASSAGQGHQPQHF. CDR3 bases: TGTGCCAGCAGCGCGGGACAGGGACATCAGCCCCAGCATTTT. This sequence joins TRBV9 and TRBJ1-5, with 9 positions matching TRBD1. CDR1 and CDR2 (germline): SGDLS, YYNGEE. This CDR3 region has 14 residues. V trimming: 3 bases; J trimming: 5 bases; junction bases outside the gene matches: 3.